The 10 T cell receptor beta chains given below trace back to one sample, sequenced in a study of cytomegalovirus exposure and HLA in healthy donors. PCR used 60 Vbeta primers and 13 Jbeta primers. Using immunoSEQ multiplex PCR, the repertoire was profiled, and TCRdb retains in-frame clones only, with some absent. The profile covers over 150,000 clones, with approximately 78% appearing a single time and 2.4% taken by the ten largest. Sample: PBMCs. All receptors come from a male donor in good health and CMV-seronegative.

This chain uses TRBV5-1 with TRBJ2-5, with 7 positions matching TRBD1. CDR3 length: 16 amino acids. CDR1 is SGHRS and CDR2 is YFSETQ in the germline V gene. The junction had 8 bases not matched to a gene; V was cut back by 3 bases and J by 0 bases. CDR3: CASSSSGTAYQETQYF. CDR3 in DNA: TGCGCCAGCAGCTCATCAGGGACAGCGTACCAAGAGACCCAGTACTTC.

The CDR3: CASSTGTRYGYTF. The CDR3 DNA reads TGTGCCAGCAGCACCGGGACACGCTATGGCTACACCTTC. The chain combines TRBV21-1 with TRBJ1-2; TRBD1 reflects the table's D call only, with no check against the DNA. TRBV21-1 corresponds to a pseudogene. This CDR3 is built from 13 residues.

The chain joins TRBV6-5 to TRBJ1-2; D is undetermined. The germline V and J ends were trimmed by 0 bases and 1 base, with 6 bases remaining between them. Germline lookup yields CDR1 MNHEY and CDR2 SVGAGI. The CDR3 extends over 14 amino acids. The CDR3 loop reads CASSYSRSNYGYTF. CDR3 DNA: TGTGCCAGCAGTTACTCCCGGAGTAACTATGGCTACACCTTC.

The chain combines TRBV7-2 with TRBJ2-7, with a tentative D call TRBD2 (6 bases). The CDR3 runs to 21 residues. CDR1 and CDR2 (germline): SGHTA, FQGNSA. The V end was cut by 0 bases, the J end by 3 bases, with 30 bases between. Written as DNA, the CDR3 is TGTGCCAGCAGCTTAGCATTATTGGGAGGAGGTCCCGCGCCAATAAACTACGAGCAGTACTTC. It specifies CASSLALLGGGPAPINYEQYF.

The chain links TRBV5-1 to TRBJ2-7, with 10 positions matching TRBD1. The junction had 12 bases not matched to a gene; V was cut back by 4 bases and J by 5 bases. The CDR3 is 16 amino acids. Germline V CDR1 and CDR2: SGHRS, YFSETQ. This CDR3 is CASSPQPGQGIHEQYF. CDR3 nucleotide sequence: TGCGCCAGCAGCCCGCAACCGGGACAGGGGATACACGAGCAGTACTTC.

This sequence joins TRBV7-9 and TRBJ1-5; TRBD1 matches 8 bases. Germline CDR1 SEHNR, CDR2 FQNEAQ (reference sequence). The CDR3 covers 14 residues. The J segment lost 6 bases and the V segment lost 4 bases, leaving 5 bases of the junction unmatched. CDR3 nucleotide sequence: TGTGCCAGCAGCTCTGGACAGGGTAGTCAGCCCCAGCATTTT. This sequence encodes CASSSGQGSQPQHF.

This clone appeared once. The CDR3 DNA reads TGTGCCAGCAGTTACGTGGGACAGGGATTTGACTATGGCTACACCTTC. This translates into CASSYVGQGFDYGYTF. V and J are TRBV6-5 and TRBJ1-2; 9 positions match TRBD1. CDR3 length: 16 amino acids. V trimming: 2 bases; J trimming: 3 bases; junction bases outside the gene matches: 7. Germline assignment: CDR1 MNHEY and CDR2 SVGAGI.

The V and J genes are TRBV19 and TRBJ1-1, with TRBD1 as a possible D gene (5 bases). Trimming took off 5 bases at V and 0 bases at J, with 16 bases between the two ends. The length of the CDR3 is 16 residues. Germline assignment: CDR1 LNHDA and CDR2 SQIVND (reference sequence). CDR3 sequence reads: CASSGLRGTMNTEAFF. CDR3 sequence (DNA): TGTGCCAGTAGTGGACTTCGGGGGACGATGAACACTGAAGCTTTCTTT.

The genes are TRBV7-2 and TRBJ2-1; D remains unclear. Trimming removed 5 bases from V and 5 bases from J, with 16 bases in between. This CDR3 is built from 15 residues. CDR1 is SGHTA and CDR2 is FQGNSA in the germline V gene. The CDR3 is CASSLDFKLNNEQFF. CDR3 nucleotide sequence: TGTGCCAGCAGCCTCGACTTCAAACTAAACAATGAGCAGTTCTTC.

CDR3: CASSPQRWGMSGNTIYF. CDR3 DNA: TGTGCCAGCTCACCGCAGAGGTGGGGCATGTCTGGAAACACCATATATTTT. The rearrangement joins TRBV18 to TRBJ1-3, with D possibly being TRBD1 (5 bases). Trimming pared 3 bases from V and 1 base from J, leaving 16 bases between. Germline-derived CDR1 and CDR2 are KGHSH and LQKENI. The CDR3 extends over 17 amino acids. The full variable domain, completed using reference TRBV18 and TRBJ1-3, is NAGVMQNPRHLVRRRGQEARLRCSPMKGHSHVYWYRQLPEEGLKFMVYLQKENIIDESGMPKERFSAEFPKEGPSILRIQQVVRGDSAAYFCASSPQRWGMSGNTIYFGEGSWLTVV.